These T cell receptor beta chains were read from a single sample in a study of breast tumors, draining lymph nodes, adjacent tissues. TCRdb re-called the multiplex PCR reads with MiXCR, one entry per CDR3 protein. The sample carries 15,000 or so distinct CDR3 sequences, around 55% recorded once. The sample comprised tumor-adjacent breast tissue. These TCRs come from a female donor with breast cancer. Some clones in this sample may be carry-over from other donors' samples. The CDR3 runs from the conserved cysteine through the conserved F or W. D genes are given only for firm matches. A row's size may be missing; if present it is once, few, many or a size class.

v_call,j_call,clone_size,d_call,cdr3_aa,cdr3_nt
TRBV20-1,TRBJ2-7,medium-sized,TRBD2,CSAVAGAIYEQYF,TGCAGTGCTGTAGCGGGGGCGATCTACGAGCAGTACTTC
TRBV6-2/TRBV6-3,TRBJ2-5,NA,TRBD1,CASSYDMGQGQETQYF,TGTGCCAGCAGTTACGACATGGGACAGGGGCAAGAGACCCAGTACTTC
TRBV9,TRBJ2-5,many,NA,CASGDWEETQYF,TGTGCCAGCGGAGACTGGGAAGAGACCCAGTACTTC
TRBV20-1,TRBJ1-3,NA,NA,CSARPAGGNTIYF,TGCAGTGCTAGACCGGCGGGGGGAAACACCATATATTTT
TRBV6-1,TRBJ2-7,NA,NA,CASSEFHYEQYF,TGTGCCAGCAGTGAATTCCACTACGAGCAGTACTTC
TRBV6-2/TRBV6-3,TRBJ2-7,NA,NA,CASSHSRTDYEQYF,TGTGCCAGCAGTCACTCGAGGACAGACTACGAGCAGTACTTC
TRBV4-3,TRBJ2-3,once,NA,CASSQEEARYRSDTQYF,TGCGCCAGCAGCCAAGAGGAAGCACGTTACCGGTCAGATACGCAGTATTTT
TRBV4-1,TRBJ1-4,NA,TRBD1,CASSQVQGVTEKLFF,TGCGCCAGCAGCCAAGTACAGGGGGTGACTGAAAAACTGTTTTTT
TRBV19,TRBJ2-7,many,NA,CASSIGRSPEQYF,TGTGCCAGTAGTATTGGGCGTTCTCCCGAGCAGTACTTC
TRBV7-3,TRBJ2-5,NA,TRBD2,CASSPTGLAGETQYF,TGTGCCAGCAGCCCCACTGGACTAGCGGGAGAGACCCAGTACTTC
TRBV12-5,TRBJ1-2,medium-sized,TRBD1,CASGLARPGQYLFTNYGYTF,TGTGCTAGTGGTTTGGCACGACCGGGACAGTACCTTTTTACTAACTATGGCTACACCTTC
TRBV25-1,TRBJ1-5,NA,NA,CASSEPNQPQHF,TGTGCCAGCAGTGAGCCCAATCAGCCCCAGCATTTT
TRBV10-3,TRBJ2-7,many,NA,CAISERQGQEKAQYF,TGTGCCATCAGTGAGAGGCAGGGGCAAGAGAAGGCGCAGTACTTC
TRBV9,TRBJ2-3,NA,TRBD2,CASSVGGLAAQDTQYF,TGTGCCAGCAGCGTTGGGGGACTAGCGGCCCAAGATACGCAGTATTTT
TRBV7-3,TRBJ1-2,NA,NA,CASSQIGGVGANYGYTF,TGTGCCAGCAGCCAAATCGGCGGGGTGGGGGCTAACTATGGCTACACCTTC
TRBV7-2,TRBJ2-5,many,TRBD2,CASSLDFFAGGETQYF,TGTGCCAGCAGCTTAGATTTTTTTGCGGGGGGGGAGACCCAGTACTTC
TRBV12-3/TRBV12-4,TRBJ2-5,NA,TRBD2,CASSSTSGVRETQYF,TGTGCCAGCAGTTCGACTAGCGGGGTAAGAGAGACCCAGTACTTC